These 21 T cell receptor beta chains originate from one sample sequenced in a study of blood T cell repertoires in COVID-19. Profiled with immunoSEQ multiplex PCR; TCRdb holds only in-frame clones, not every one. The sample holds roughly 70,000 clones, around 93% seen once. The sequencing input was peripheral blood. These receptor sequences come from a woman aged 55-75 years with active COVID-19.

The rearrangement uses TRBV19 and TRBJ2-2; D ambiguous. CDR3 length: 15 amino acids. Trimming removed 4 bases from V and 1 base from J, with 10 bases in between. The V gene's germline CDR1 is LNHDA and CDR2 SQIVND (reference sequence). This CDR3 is CASSNPGRNTGELFF. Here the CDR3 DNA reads TGTGCCAGTAGTAACCCGGGTCGGAACACCGGGGAGCTGTTTTTT.

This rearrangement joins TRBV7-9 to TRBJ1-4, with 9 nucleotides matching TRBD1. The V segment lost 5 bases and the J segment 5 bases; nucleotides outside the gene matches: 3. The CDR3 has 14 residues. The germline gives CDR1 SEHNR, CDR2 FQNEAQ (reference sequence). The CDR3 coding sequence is TGTGCCAGCAGCCGGGGACAGGGAAATGAAAAACTGTTTTTT. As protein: CASSRGQGNEKLFF.

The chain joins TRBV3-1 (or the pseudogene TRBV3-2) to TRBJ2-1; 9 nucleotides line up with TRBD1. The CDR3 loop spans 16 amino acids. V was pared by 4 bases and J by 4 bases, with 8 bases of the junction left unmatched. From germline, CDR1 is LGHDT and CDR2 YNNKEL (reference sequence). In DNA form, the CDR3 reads TGTGCCAGCAGCCCAGAGGGACAGGGAACATACAATGAGCAGTTCTTC. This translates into CASSPEGQGTYNEQFF.

CDR3 sequence: CASSQETAQTGANYGYTF. DNA for the CDR3: TGTGCCAGCAGCCAAGAAACGGCTCAGACAGGGGCTAACTATGGCTACACCTTC. The chain is built from TRBV3-1 (or the pseudogene TRBV3-2) and TRBJ1-2; 8 bases agree with TRBD1. V gave up 0 bases and J gave up 0 bases; unmatched junction bases: 9. Germline CDR1 reads LGHDT; CDR2 reads YNNKEL (reference sequence). This CDR3 has 18 amino acids.

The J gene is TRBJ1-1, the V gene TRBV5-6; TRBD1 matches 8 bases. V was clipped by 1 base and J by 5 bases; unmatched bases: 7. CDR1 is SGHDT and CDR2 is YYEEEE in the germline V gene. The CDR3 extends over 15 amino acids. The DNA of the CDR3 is TGTGCCAGCAGCTTGATGACAGGGGTTTGGACTGAAGCTTTCTTT. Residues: CASSLMTGVWTEAFF.

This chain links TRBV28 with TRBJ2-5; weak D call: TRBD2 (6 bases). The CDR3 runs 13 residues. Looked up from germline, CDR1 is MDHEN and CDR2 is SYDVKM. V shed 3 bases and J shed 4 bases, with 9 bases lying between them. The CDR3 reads CASSLSGGETQYF. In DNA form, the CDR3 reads TGTGCCAGCAGTTTGTCCGGGGGAGAGACCCAGTACTTC.

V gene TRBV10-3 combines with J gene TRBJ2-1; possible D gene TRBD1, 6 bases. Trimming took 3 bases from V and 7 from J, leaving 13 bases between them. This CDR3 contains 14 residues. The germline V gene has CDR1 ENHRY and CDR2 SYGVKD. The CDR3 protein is CAISDGGYGNEQFF. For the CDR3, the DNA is TGTGCCATCAGTGATGGGGGCTATGGGAATGAGCAGTTCTTC.

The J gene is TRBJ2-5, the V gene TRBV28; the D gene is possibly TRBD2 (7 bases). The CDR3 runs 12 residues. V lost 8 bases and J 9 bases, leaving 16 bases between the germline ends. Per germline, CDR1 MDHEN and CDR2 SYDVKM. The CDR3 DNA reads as TGTGCCAGCCAAACAGGGAGGGAGGCCCAGTACTTC. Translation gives CASQTGREAQYF. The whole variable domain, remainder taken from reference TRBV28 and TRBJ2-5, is DVKVTQSSRYLVKRTGEKVFLECVQDMDHENMFWYRQDPGLGLRLIYFSYDVKMKEKGDIPEGYSVSREKKERFSLILESASTNQTSMYLCASQTGREAQYFGPGTRLLVL.

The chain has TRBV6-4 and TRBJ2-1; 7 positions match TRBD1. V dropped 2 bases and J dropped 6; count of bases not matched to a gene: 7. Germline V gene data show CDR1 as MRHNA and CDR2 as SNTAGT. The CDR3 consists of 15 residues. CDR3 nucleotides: TGTGCCAGCAGTGACCCGAACAGGGGAAGCAATGAGCAGTTCTTC. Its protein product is CASSDPNRGSNEQFF.

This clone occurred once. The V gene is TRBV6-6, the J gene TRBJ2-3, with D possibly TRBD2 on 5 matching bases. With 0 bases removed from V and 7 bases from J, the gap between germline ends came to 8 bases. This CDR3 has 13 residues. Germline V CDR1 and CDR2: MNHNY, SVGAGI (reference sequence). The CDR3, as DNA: TGTGCCAGCAGTTACTCGGACTCGAATACGCAGTATTTT. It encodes CASSYSDSNTQYF.

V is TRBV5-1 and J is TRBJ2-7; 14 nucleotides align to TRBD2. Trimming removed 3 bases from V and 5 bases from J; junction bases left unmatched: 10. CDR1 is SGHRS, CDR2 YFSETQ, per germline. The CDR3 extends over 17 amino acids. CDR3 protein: CASSSGLAGVMGHEQYF. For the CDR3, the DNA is TGCGCCAGCAGCTCGGGACTAGCGGGAGTCATGGGCCACGAGCAGTACTTC.

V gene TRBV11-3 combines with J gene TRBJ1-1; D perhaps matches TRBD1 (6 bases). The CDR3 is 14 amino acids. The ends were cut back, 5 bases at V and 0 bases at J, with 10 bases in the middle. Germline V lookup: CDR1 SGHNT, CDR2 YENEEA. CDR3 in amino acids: CASSKGHLNTEAFF. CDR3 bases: TGTGCCAGCAGCAAGGGACACCTGAACACTGAAGCTTTCTTT.

The CDR3 DNA reads TGTGCCAGCAGCTTACGGGTAAACACCGGGGAGCTGTTTTTT. Translated, it gives CASSLRVNTGELFF. This chain joins TRBV7-9 and TRBJ2-2; D ambiguous. Between the trimmed V and J ends, which lost 2 bases and 2 bases, there was a span of 6 bases. The CDR3 extends over 14 amino acids. CDR1 and CDR2 (germline): SEHNR, FQNEAQ (reference sequence).

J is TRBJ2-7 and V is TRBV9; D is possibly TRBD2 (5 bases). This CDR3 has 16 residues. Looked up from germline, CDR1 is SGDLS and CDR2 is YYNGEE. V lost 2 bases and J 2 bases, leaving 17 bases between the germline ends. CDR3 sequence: CASSVDGRGRPYEQYF. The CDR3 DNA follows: TGTGCCAGCAGCGTGGACGGTCGGGGTCGCCCCTACGAGCAGTACTTC.

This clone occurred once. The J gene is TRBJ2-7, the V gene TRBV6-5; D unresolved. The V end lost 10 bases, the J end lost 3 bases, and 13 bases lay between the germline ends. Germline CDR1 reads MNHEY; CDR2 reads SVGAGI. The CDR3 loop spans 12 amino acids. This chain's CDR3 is CATPPRDYEQYF. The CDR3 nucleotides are TGTGCCACCCCGCCCCGAGACTACGAGCAGTACTTC.

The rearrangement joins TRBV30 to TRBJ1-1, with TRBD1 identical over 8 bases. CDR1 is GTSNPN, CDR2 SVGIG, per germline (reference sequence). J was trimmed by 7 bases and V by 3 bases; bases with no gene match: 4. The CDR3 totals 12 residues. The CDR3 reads CAWRDREGEAFF. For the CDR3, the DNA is TGTGCCTGGAGGGACAGGGAGGGTGAAGCTTTCTTT. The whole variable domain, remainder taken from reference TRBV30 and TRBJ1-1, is SQTIHQWPATLVQPVGSPLSLECTVEGTSNPNLYWYRQAAGRGLQLLFYSVGIGQISSEVPQNLSASRPQDRQFILSSKKLLLSDSGFYLCAWRDREGEAFFGQGTRLTVV.

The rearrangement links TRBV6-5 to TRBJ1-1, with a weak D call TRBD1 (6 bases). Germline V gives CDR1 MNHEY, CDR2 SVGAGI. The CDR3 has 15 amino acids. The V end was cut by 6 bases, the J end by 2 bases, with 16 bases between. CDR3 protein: CASRIDRPSNTEAFF. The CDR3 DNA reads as TGTGCCAGCAGAATTGACAGGCCCTCCAACACTGAAGCTTTCTTT.

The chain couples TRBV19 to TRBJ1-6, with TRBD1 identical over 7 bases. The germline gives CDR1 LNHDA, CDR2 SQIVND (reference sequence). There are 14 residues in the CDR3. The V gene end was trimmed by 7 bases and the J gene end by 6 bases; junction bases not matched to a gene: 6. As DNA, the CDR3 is TGTGCCAGTAAACAAAACAGGGGTAATTCACCCCTCCACTTT. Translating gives CASKQNRGNSPLHF.

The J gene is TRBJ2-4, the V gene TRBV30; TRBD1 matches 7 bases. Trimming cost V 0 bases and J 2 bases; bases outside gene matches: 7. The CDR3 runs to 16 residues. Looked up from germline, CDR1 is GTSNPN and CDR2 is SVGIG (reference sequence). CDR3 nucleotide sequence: TGTGCCTGGAGTGTAGGGGCGACAGGGACCAAAAACATTCAGTACTTC. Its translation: CAWSVGATGTKNIQYF.

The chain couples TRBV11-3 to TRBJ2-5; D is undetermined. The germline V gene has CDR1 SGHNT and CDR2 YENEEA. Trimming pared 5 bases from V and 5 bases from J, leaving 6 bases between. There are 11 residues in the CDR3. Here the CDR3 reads CASSPLETQYF. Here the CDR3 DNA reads TGTGCCAGCAGCCCCCTGGAGACCCAGTACTTC. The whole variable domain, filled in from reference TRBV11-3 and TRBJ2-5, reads EAGVVQSPRYKIIEKKQPVAFWCNPISGHNTLYWYLQNLGQGPELLIRYENEEAVDDSQLPKDRFSAERLKGVDSTLKIQPAELGDSAVYLCASSPLETQYFGPGTRLLVL.

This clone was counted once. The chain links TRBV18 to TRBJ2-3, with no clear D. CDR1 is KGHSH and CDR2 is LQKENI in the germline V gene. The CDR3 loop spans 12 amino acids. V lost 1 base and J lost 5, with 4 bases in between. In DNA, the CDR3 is TGTGCCAGCTCACCACAGAGAGATACGCAGTATTTT. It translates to CASSPQRDTQYF.